The 3 T cell receptor beta chains below were found in one sample sequenced in a study of blood T cell repertoires in COVID-19. Data came from immunoSEQ multiplex PCR; TCRdb stores just in-frame clones and leaves some out. The table shows 150,000 or so clones, with more than 90% occurring only once. Sequencing was carried out using peripheral blood. The receptor source for this set is a man between 45 and 60 years old with acute or convalescent COVID-19.

The rearrangement links TRBV27 to TRBJ2-7; 7 bases match TRBD1. J was trimmed by 6 bases and V by 5 bases; bases with no gene match: 1. The CDR3 contains 11 residues. Germline CDR1 and CDR2: MNHEY and SMNVEV (reference sequence). CDR3: CASSHRGEQYF. The CDR3 DNA is TGTGCCAGCAGTCACAGGGGCGAGCAGTACTTC.

The chain carries TRBV9 and TRBJ2-3, with a weak D call TRBD1 (6 bases). Germline-derived CDR1 and CDR2 are SGDLS and YYNGEE. V gave up 6 bases and J gave up 0 bases, with 14 bases separating them. The CDR3 runs 15 residues. The CDR3 loop is CASNVRGTSTDTQYF. CDR3 nucleotides: TGTGCCAGCAACGTCAGGGGTACTAGCACAGATACGCAGTATTTT.

V is TRBV5-4 and J is TRBJ2-4; D is undetermined. The germline V gene has CDR1 SGHNT and CDR2 YYREEE (reference sequence). V lost 0 bases and J lost 0, with 10 bases in between. This CDR3 has 16 amino acids. CDR3 residues: CASSLVGALAKNIQYF. CDR3 coding DNA: TGTGCCAGCAGCTTGGTCGGTGCCCTAGCCAAAAACATTCAGTACTTC. The entire variable domain, with the rest obtained from reference TRBV5-4 and TRBJ2-4, is as follows: ETGVTQSPTHLIKTRGQQVTLRCSSQSGHNTVSWYQQALGQGPQFIFQYYREEENGRGNFPPRFSGLQFPNYSSELNVNALELDDSALYLCASSLVGALAKNIQYFGAGTRLSVL.